This T cell receptor (beta chain) was obtained from a study of graft-versus-host responses after intestinal transplantation (TCRdb year 2021). Regarding the complete study: Recipients received multivisceral, liver-intestinal, or isolated intestinal transplants. Bulk TCR-beta CDR3 sequencing was used to track graft-versus-host and host-versus-graft alloreactive T cell clones in the graft, circulation and bone marrow after intestinal transplantation. Every recipient was given anti-thymocyte globulin induction, followed by about three years of maintenance tacrolimus and steroids. A cohort of about two dozen intestinal transplant recipients, including one retransplant, was enrolled, and a few patients lacking pretransplant specimens were excluded. Rather than being sequenced by the commercial service, samples from a few later patients were sequenced in-house on an Illumina MiSeq and processed with MiXCR. Donor T cell macrochimerism was defined as a peak of at least 4% donor T cells among recipient peripheral blood mononuclear cells. To identify alloreactive clones, pre-transplant mixed lymphocyte reaction products were sequenced and then compared with unstimulated pre-transplant donor and recipient T cells. Study-level results and caveats: Early after transplant, peak levels of circulating GvH clones were found to be associated with declines in HvG clones. The relatively low number and heterogeneity of intestinal transplant patients limited the conclusions. GvH clones turned up in recipient bone marrow, with some appearing earlier in ileal mucosa or blood, a pattern consistent with an intestinal mucosal origin. High GvH to HvG T cell clonal ratios were observed in the allografts of patients with donor T cell macrochimerism.

Intraepithelial and lamina propria lymphocytes were isolated from graft specimens using dithiothreitol, EDTA incubations and collagenase D digestion. Serial intestinal graft biopsy specimens collected up to 600 days after transplant underwent bulk TCR-beta sequencing. Library preparation employed the immunoSEQ multiplex PCR assay. For most patients, high-throughput TCR-beta CDR3 sequencing of genomic DNA was performed by Adaptive Biotechnologies. Per the original workflow: TCR sequencing data for approximately 19 patients were retrieved from Adaptive's ImmunoSEQ software; three other patients were processed with MiXCR and VDJtools. CDR3 nucleotide sequences shared by donor and recipient were removed because the origin of these sequences could not be assigned. At least 2-fold expansion over unstimulated cells and a minimum CFSE-low frequency of 0.002% (template counts) or 0.001% (read counts) were required for clones to be classified as alloreactive. Mappable clones were those detected in sequenced pre-transplant spleen, lymph node, or MLR CFSE-low populations of the donor or recipient. Cumulative frequency of alloreactive clones was calculated as a percentage of all sequences weighted by copy number. The source is immuneACCESS, and TCRdb retained only in-frame sequences with V and J called. Part of the clones is not carried over; for the studies checked, unresolved V genes explain less than half of this, and the remainder is unexplained. The DNA gave D and trimming, while V, J and clone size come from that table. A total of thousands of clones appear in this sample, around four fifths of them only once. In total, the top ten clones hold approximately 10% of the sample.

Inclusive of the bounding cysteine and phenylalanine, the CDR3 is 14 residues long. Only the CDR3 DNA is retained, 42 bases long and in frame from the first base. A distance of 13 bases separates the germline ends of V and J, which lose 2 bases and 5 bases respectively. As encoded in the germline V gene, CDR1 is MGHRA while CDR2 is YSYEKL. About this clone itself: Its antigen target is currently unknown. Base-call qualities are not available, and no considerably larger clone is one nucleotide away.

The chain employs TRBV4-1 and TRBJ2-7, with the D gene possibly TRBD1 or TRBD2, each one fitting 6 bases. This TCR came from a human patient who received an intestinal transplant, so some T cells may come from the graft donor. The sample was ileum tissue, taken about 130 days after transplant. Read as DNA, the sequence is TGCGCCAGCAGCCAACAAACAGGGACTGACGAGCAGTACTTC. Its translation reads: CASSQQTGTDEQYF.